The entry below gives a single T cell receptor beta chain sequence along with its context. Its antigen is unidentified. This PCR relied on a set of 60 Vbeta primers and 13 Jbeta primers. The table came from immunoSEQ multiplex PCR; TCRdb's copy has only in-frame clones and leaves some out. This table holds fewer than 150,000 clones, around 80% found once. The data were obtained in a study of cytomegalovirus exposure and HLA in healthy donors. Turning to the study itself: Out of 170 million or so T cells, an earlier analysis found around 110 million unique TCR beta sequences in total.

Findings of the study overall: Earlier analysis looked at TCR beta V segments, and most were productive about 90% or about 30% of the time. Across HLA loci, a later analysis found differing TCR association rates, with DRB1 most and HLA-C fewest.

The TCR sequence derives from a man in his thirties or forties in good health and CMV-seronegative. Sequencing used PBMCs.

The CDR3 region is CASSSKPGGNEQFF. CDR3 DNA sequence: TGTGCCAGCAGCTCTAAACCGGGAGGGAATGAGCAGTTCTTC. The chain combines TRBV7-6 with TRBJ2-1, with 8 bases lining up with TRBD2. V dropped 4 bases and J dropped 7; count of bases not matched to a gene: 6. Germline loops: CDR1 SGHVS, CDR2 FNYEAQ. The CDR3 spans 14 residues.